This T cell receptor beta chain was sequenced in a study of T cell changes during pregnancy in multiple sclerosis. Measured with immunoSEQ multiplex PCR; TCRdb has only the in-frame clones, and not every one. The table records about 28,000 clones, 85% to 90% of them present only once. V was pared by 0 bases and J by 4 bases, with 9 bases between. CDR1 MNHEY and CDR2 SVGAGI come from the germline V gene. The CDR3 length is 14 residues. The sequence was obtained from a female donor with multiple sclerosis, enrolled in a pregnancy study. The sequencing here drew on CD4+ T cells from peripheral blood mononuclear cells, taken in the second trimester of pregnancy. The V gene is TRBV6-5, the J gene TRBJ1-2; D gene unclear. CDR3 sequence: CASSYSTGFYGYTF. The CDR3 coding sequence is TGTGCCAGCAGTTACTCGACGGGTTTCTATGGCTACACCTTC.